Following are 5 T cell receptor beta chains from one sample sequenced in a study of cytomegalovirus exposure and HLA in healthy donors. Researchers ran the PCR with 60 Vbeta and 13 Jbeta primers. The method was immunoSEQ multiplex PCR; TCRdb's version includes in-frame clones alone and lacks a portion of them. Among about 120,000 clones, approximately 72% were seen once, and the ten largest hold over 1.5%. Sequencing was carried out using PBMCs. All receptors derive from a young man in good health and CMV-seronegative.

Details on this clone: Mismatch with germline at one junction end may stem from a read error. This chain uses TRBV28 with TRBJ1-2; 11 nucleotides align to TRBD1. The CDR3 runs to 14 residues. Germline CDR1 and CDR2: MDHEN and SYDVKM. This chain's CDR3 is CASRRTGGRYGYPF. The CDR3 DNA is TGTGCCAGCAGACGGACAGGGGGCAGGTATGGCTACCCCTTC.

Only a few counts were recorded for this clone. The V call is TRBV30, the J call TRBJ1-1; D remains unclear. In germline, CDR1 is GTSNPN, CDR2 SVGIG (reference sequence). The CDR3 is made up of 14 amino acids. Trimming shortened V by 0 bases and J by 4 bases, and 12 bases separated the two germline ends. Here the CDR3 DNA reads TGTGCCTGGAGTGTACAAGTTAAAATCACTGAAGCTTTCTTT. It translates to CAWSVQVKITEAFF.

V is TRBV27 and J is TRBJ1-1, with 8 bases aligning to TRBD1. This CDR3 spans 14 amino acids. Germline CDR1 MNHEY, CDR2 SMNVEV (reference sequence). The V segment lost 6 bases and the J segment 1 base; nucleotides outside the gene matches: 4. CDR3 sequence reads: CASSPDRGNTEAFF. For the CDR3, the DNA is TGTGCCAGCAGCCCTGACAGGGGGAACACTGAAGCTTTCTTT.

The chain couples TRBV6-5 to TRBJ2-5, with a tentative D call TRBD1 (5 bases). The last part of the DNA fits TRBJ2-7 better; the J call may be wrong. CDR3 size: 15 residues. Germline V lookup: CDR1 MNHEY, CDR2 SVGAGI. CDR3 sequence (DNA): TGTGCCAGCAGGAGACAGTACCCATCCCCCTACGAGCAGTACTTC. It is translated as CASRRQYPSPYEQYF.

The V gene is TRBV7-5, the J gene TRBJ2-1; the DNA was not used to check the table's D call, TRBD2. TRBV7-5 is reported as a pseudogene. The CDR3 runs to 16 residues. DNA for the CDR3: TGTGCCAGAAGCTTATCGGAGGGAGTCTCCTACAATGAGCAGTTCTTC. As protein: CARSLSEGVSYNEQFF.